This TCR beta chain was profiled in a study of cytomegalovirus exposure and HLA in healthy donors. Study as a whole: Falling in the Caucasian-associated ancestry cluster were approximately 84% of 398 genotyped donors.

Whereas donors were nominally healthy upon sampling, unrecorded immune exposures were probable. Between the trimmed V and J ends, which lost 4 bases and 0 bases, there was a span of 13 bases. In germline, CDR1 is SGHDT, CDR2 YYEEEE. The CDR3 totals 15 residues. The PCR contained 60 Vbeta and 13 Jbeta primers. In the source study's methods: The count from a later analysis was tens of millions of unique TCR beta chains, 9.5 million to 11 million of them shared. TCRdb's table, derived via immunoSEQ multiplex PCR, lists solely in-frame clones and lacks some. V, J and clone size are taken as reported in that table, and D and trimming were inferred from the DNA itself. This table has 100,000 to 150,000 clones, over 65% appearing once.

The TCR was taken from a man aged 45-65 years in good health and CMV-seronegative. The sequencing sample was made of PBMCs. The genes are TRBV5-6 and TRBJ1-1; D call uncertain. The chain's CDR3 is CASSRRSTMNTEAFF. The DNA for the CDR3 is TGTGCCAGCAGCCGGAGGAGTACCATGAACACTGAAGCTTTCTTT.